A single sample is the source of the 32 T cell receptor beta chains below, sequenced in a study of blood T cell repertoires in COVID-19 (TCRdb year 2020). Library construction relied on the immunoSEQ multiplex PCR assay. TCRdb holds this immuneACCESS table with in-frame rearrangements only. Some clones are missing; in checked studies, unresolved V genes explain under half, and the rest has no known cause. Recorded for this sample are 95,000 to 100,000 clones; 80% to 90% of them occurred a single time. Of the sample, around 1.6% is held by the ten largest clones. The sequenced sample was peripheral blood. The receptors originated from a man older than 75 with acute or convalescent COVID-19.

This CDR3 is CASSLGGGLAAEQYF. The CDR3 nucleotides are TGTGCCAGCAGCTTAGGGGGGGGACTAGCCGCCGAGCAGTACTTC. This chain links TRBV11-1 with TRBJ2-7; 9 nucleotides match TRBD2. CDR1 is SGHAT, CDR2 FQDESV, per germline (reference sequence). Trimming at V came to 1 base and at J to 6 bases, leaving 7 bases not matched to a gene. The CDR3 spans 15 residues.

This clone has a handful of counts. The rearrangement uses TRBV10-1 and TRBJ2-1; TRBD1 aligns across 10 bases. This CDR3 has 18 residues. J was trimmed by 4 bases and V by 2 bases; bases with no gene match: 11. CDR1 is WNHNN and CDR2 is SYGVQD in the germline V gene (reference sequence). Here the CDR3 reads CASSEKGRTGGLYNEQFF. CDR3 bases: TGCGCCAGCAGTGAGAAGGGGAGGACAGGGGGTCTATACAATGAGCAGTTCTTC.

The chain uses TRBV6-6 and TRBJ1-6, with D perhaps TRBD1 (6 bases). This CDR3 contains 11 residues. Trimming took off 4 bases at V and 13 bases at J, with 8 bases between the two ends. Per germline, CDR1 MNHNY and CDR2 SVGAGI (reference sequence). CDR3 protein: CASSLQGPLHF. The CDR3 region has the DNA TGTGCCAGCAGTTTACAGGGTCCCCTCCACTTT.

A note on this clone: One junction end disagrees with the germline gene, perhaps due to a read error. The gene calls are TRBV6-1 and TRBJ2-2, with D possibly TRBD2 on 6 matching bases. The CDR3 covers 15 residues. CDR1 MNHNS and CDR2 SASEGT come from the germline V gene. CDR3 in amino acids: CASQKVSAGTGGLFF. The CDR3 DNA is TGTGCCAGCCAAAAAGTTTCGGCGGGGACCGGGGGGCTGTTTTTT.

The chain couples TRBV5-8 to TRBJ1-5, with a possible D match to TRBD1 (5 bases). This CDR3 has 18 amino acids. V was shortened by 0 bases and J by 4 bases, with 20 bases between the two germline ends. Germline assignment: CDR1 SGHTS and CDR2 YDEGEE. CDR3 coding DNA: TGTGCCAGCAGCTTGGAAACCGACAGTAGACCGTTGAATCAGCCCCAGCATTTT. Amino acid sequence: CASSLETDSRPLNQPQHF. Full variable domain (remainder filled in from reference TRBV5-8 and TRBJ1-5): EAGVTQSPTHLIKTRGQQATLRCSPISGHTSVYWYQQALGLGLQFLLWYDEGEERNRGNFPPRFSGRQFPNYSSELNVNALELEDSALYLCASSLETDSRPLNQPQHFGDGTRLSIL.

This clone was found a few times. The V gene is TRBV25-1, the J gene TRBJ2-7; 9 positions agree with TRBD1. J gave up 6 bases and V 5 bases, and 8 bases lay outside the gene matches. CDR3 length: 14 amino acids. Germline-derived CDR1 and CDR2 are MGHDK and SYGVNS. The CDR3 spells CASSQTGGDSEQYF. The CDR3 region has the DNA TGTGCCAGCAGTCAGACAGGGGGGGACTCCGAGCAGTACTTC.

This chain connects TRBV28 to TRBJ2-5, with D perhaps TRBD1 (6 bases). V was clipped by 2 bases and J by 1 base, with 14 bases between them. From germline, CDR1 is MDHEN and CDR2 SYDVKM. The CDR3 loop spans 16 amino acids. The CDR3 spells CASSLGGRGIQETQYF. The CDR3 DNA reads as TGTGCCAGCAGTTTAGGGGGCAGGGGTATCCAAGAGACCCAGTACTTC.

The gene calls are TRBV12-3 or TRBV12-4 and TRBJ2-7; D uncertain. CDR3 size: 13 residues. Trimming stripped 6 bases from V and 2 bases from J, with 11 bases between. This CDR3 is CASSYDIPYEQYF. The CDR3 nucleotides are TGTGCCAGCAGCTATGACATTCCCTACGAGCAGTACTTC.

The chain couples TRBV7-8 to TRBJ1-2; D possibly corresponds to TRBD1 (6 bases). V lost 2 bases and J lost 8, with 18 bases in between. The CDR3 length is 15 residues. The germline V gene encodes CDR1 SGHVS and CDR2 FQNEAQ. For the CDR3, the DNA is TGTGCCAGCAGCTTAATCCGGGACAAAAGTCGAGGCTACACCTTC. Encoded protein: CASSLIRDKSRGYTF.

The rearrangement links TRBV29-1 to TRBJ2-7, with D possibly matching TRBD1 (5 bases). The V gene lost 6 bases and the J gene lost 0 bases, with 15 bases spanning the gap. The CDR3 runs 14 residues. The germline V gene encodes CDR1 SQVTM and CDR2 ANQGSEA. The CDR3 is CSVTTGSFSYEQYF. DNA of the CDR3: TGCAGCGTCACCACAGGTTCATTCTCCTACGAGCAGTACTTC.

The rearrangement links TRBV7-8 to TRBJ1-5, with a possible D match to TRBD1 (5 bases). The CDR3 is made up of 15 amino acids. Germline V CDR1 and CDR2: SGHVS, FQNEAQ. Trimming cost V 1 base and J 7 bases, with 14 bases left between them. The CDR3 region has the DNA TGTGCCAGCAGCTTAGATAGGTCGCAGGGACAGCCCCAGCATTTT. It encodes CASSLDRSQGQPQHF.

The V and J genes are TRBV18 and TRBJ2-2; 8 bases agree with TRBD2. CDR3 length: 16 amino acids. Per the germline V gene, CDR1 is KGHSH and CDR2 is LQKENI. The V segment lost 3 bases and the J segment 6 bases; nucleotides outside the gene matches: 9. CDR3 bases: TGTGCCAGCTCACCCTCACCAGCGGGAGTCGCCGGGGAGCTGTTTTTT. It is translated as CASSPSPAGVAGELFF.

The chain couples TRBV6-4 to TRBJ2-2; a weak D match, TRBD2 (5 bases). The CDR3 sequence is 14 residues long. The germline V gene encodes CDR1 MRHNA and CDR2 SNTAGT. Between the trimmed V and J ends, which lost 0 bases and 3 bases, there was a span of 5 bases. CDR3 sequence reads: CASSDSGDTGELFF. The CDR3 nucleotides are TGTGCCAGCAGTGACTCCGGGGACACCGGGGAGCTGTTTTTT.

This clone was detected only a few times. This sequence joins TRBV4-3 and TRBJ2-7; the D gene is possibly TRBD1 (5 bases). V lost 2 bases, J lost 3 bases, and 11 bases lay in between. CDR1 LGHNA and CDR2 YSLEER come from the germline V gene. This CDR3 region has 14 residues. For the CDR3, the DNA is TGCGCCAGCAGCCAATTACTCGGACACTACGAGCAGTACTTC. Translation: CASSQLLGHYEQYF.

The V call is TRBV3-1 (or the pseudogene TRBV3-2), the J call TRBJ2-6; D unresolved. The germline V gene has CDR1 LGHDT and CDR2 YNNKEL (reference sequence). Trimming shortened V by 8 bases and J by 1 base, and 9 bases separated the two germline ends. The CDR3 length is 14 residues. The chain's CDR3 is CASCRQSGANVLTF. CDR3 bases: TGTGCCAGCTGCCGTCAGTCTGGGGCCAACGTCCTGACTTTC.

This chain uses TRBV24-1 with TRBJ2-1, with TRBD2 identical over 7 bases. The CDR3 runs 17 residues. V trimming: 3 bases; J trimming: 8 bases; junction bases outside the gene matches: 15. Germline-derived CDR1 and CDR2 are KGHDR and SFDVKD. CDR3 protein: CATSDAFGTNGIDEQFF. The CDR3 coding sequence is TGTGCCACCAGTGATGCTTTCGGGACTAATGGGATTGATGAGCAGTTCTTC.

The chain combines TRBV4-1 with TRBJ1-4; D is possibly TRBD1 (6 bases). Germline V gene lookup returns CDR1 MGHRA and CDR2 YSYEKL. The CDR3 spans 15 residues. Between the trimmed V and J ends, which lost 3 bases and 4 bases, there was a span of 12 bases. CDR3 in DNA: TGCGCCAGCAGCCACCGACAGGCGCTTAATGAAAAACTGTTTTTT. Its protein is CASSHRQALNEKLFF.

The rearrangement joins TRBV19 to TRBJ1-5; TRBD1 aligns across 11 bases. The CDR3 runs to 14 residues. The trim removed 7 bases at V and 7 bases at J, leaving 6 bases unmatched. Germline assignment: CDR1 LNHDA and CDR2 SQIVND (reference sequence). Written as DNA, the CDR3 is TGTGCCAGTACTGGGACAGGGGGTTTGCAGCCCCAGCATTTT. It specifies CASTGTGGLQPQHF.

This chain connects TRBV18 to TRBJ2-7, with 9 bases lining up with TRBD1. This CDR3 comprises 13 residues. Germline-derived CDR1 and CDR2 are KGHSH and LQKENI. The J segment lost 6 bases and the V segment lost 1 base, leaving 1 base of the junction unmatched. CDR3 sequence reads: CASSPRDRVEQYF. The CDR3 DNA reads TGTGCCAGCTCACCACGGGACAGGGTCGAGCAGTACTTC.

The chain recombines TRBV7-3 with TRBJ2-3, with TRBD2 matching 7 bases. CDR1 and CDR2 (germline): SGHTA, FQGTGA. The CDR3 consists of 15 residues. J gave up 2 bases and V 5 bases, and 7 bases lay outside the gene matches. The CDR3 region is CASSKLGGPTDTQYF. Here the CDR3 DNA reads TGTGCCAGCAGCAAACTGGGAGGGCCCACAGATACGCAGTATTTT.

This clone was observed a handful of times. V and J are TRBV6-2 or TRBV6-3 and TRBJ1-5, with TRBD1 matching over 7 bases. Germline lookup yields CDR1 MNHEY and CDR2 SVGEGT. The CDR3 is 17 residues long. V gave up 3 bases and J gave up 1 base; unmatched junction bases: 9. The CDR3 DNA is TGTGCCAGCAGTTATACCCAGACAGGGCTCAGCAATCAGCCCCAGCATTTT. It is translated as CASSYTQTGLSNQPQHF.

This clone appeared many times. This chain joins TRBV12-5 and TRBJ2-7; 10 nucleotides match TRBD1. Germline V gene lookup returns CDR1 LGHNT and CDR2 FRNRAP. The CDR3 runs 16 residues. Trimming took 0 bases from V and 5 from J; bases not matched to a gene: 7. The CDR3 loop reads CASGLVRDRGLHEQYF. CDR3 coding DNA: TGTGCTAGTGGTTTGGTCCGGGACAGGGGCCTCCACGAGCAGTACTTC.

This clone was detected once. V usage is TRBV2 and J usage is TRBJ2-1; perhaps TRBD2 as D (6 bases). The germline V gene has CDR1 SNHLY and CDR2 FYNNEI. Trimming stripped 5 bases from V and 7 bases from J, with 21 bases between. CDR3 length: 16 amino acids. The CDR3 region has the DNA TGTGCCAGCAGTAAAAGACTAGGTTCGGGACTTAATGAGCAGTTCTTC. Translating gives CASSKRLGSGLNEQFF.

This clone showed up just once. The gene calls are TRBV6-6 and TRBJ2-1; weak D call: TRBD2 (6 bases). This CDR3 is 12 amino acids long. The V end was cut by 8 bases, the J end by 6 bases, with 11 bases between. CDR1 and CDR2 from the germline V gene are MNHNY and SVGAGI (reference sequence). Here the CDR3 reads CASGRTSNEQFF. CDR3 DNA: TGTGCCAGCGGGAGGACCAGCAATGAGCAGTTCTTC.

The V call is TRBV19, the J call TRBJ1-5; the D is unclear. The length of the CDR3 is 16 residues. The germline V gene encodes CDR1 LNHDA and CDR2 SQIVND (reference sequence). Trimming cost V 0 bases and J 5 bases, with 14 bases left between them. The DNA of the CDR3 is TGTGCCAGTAGTATAGATTGGCGGCGGCGAGATCAGCCCCAGCATTTT. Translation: CASSIDWRRRDQPQHF.

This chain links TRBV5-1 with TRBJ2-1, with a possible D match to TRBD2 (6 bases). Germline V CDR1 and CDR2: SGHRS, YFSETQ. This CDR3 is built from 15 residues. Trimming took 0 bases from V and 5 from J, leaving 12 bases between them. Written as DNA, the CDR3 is TGCGCCAGCAGCTTGGAACTAGCTAGAGACAATGAGCAGTTCTTC. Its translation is CASSLELARDNEQFF.

The CDR3: CASSYTGTDEAFF. CDR3 DNA: TGTGCCAGCAGTTACACCGGGACAGATGAAGCTTTCTTT. This chain connects TRBV6-2 or TRBV6-3 to TRBJ1-1; 7 positions match TRBD1. CDR3 length equals 13 residues. The V and J ends lost 2 bases and 7 bases, in that order; junction bases with no gene match: 4. The germline V gene has CDR1 MNHEY and CDR2 SVGEGT.

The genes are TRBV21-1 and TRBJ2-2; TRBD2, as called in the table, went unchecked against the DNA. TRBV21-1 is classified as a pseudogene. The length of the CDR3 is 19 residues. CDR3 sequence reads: CASSPHRETDRSNTGELFF. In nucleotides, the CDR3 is TGTGCCAGCAGCCCACATCGGGAGACAGATAGATCGAACACCGGGGAGCTGTTTTTT.

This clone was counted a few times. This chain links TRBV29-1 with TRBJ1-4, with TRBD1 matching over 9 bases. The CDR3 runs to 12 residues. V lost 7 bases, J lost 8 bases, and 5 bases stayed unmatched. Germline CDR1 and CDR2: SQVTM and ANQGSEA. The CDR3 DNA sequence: TGCAGCGCCCGAGACAGGGGGGAAAAACTGTTTTTT. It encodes CSARDRGEKLFF.

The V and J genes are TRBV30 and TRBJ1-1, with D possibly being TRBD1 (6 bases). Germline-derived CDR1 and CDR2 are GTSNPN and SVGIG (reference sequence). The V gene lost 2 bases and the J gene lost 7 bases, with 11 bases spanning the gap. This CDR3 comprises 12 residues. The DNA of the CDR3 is TGTGCCTGGAGTCGAGGACAGCATGAAGCTTTCTTT. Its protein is CAWSRGQHEAFF.

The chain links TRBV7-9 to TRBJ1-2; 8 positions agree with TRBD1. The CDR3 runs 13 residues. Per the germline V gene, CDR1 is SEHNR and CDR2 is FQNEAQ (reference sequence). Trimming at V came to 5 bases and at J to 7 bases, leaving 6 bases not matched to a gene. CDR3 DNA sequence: TGTGCCAGCAGCGACAGGGGAGGGTTTGGCTACACCTTC. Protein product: CASSDRGGFGYTF. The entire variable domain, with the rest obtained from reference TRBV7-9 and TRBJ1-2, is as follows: DTGVSQNPRHKITKRGQNVTFRCDPISEHNRLYWYRQTLGQGPEFLTYFQNEAQLEKSRLLSDRFSAERPKGSFSTLEIQRTEQGDSAMYLCASSDRGGFGYTFGSGTRLTVV.

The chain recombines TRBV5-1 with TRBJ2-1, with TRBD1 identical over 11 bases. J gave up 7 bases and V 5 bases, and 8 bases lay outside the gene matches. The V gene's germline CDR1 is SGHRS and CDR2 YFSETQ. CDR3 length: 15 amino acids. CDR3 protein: CASRGDRGLLNEQFF. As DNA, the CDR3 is TGCGCCAGCAGAGGGGACAGGGGGTTGTTGAATGAGCAGTTCTTC.